This record covers a single TCR beta chain. This clone was counted a few times. Its cognate antigen has yet to be identified. The input lacks base qualities; no much larger clone sits a single base away. These data belong to a study of cytomegalovirus exposure and HLA in healthy donors (dated by TCRdb to about 2017). A note on the overall study: According to an earlier analysis of around 600 of the donors, about 190 million T cells yielded 117 million unique TCR beta sequences and more than 250 Gb of sequence data. An early release that covered some 630 HLA-typed donors contained around 330 gigabases of sequencing data and approximately 85 million unique TCR sequences. Among the roughly 390 genotyped donors, 75% to 90% belonged to the genetic ancestry cluster associated with self-reported Caucasian donors. The aim of the study was to test whether cataloging public T cell receptors could identify signatures of past pathogen exposure. Using immunosequencing, the study profiled T cell repertoires from some 670 subjects and related those repertoires to cytomegalovirus serostatus. Along with the approximately 700-subject first cohort, a separate validation cohort of over a hundred different subjects was used. To predict cytomegalovirus infection status, the study brought together high-throughput TCR immunosequencing, statistical association of individual TCRs with disease status, and machine learning. A later analysis re-examined previously published TCR beta repertoires from more than 600 donors and added high-resolution HLA genotyping to investigate patterns of TCR occurrence. Rather than drawing on any new phenotypic data, the later analysis identified candidate immune exposures from TCR beta sequences and the way those sequences occurred across donors. An earlier analysis of about 600 of the donors used high-throughput TCR beta sequencing to judge whether each TCR beta V gene segment behaved as functional or pseudogenic. Donor age, sex, ethnicity and CMV serostatus were compiled alongside the repertoire data. A later genetic analysis used genome-wide SNP genotypes for about three fifths of the 666 donors, treating that subset as a discovery cohort. Every repertoire in the discovery cohort had been generated on one and the same sequencing platform. HLA typing included class I and class II loci at four-digit resolution. Typing coverage differed by locus: A, B, C, DRB1 and DQB1 were typed in roughly 629-630 donors, DQA1 in about 560, DPA1 in some 610, and DPB1 in just under 490. About five DR-DQ haplotypes were treated as single units for association and clustering because of strong linkage in the cohort. Among over 350 genotyped donors of the cohort, an average of approximately 250,000 unique TCR beta nucleotide sequences were sequenced per donor, 15% to 20% of them non-productive. Points the paper makes about the study in general: The authors suggested that the approach could potentially be extended to other disease states and immunological phenotypes. According to a later analysis, most CMV-associated TCR beta chains appeared to be HLA-restricted, and the HLA associations seemed to be driven largely by CMV exposure. A cluster of highly shared sequence variants was judged likely to be a technical artifact of the sequencing pipeline. Most TCR sequences were seen in very few donors, while some public TCRs were found in many individuals. In a later analysis, HLA-associated TCR beta chains showed more clonal expansion and lower generation probabilities than non-associated chains that were equally common. Because counts were too low, about 15 rarely observed V segments, including chromosome 9 orphons, were left out of the earlier analysis of some 600 of the donors. A further reported finding was that TCR beta sequences accurately predicted the HLA-A and HLA-B alleles for most subjects in the first cohort. In vitro tests confirmed that a few of the cytomegalovirus-associated TCR beta chains recognize cytomegalovirus antigens. V-gene and J-gene trimming of TCR beta chains was associated with a missense DCLRE1C variant in a later genetic analysis, and the association was replicated in an independent cohort. Presence/absence analyses assumed roughly uniform sequencing depth across donors, an assumption that may not hold. The cohort was sequenced for TCR beta chains only, and without alpha or paired-chain data the features that could be detected were limited. Broadly in line with IMGT annotations, most TCR beta V segments showed up in productive rearrangements about 87% or about 30% of the time in an earlier analysis of under 700 of the donors. At a false discovery rate of 0.05, a later analysis linked about 16,000 TCR beta sequences to specific HLA alleles. Linkage disequilibrium might explain the correlated functional status among segregating V segments, but an unknown experimental factor could not be ruled out. A later analysis reported that several top co-occurrence clusters appeared linked to parvovirus B19, influenza, CMV and Epstein-Barr virus. Strong co-occurrence of HLA alleles, especially DR and DQ, made assigning TCR associations to individual alleles difficult. Because the 87-base-pair reads could not distinguish some IMGT-functional V segments, including TRBV6-2 and TRBV6-3, those segments were excluded. The classifier was reported to diagnose cytomegalovirus status with high specificity and sensitivity in both the original cohort and the validation cohort. The only immune exposure information available for the cohort was CMV serostatus. In a later genetic analysis, fewer N-insertions in productive TCRs were reported among donors in an Asian-associated ancestry cluster than the roughly 700-donor mean. The study gave a list of about 170 TCR beta chains associated with cytomegalovirus. In a later analysis, the rate of TCR association differed among HLA loci, with DRB1 alleles having the most associated TCRs and HLA-C alleles having the fewest. Because HLA typing was unavailable for some donors at each locus, only the typed subset was used in association tests.

The cohort was made up of hundreds of healthy bone marrow donors. Cohort members were all nominally healthy when sampled, although unrecorded immune exposures were likely present. The donor tested CMV seropositive, placing the donor among the 290 or so seropositive members of the cohort. Each donor provided a peripheral blood sample, and peripheral blood mononuclear cells were used for TCR beta sequencing. Genomic DNA extraction from the blood cell samples was performed with the Qiagen DNeasy Blood Extraction Kit. Libraries were built with the immunoSEQ multiplex PCR assay. A mixture of 60 forward primers for TCR Vbeta segments and 13 reverse primers for TCR Jbeta segments was used in the multiplex PCR. The CDR3 region of rearranged TCR beta genes was amplified from genomic DNA by a multiplex PCR assay. Amplified TCR beta libraries were sequenced as 87-base-pair reads on the Illumina HiSeq System. As for the original processing: A later analysis counted approximately 76 million unique TCR beta chains across the 666 repertoires, and roughly 11 million of these chains were shared by at least two donors. Raw reads were error-corrected and collapsed into unique sequences with a nearest-neighbor algorithm that merged closely related sequences to remove PCR and sequencing errors. To assign V, D and J gene segments, CDR3 sequences were aligned to IMGT reference sequences. For a sequence to be retained, at least a six-nucleotide match to both a V gene segment and a J gene segment was required. A rearrangement was called productive if the CDR3 had no stop codons and remained in frame with V and J, and every other rearrangement was called non-productive. Following IMGT convention, CDR3 was defined as the stretch from the second conserved V-encoded cysteine to the conserved J-encoded phenylalanine. The earlier analysis of 500 to 750 of the donors excluded any sequence lacking an unambiguous match to a single V gene segment. An earlier analysis of some 500 of the donors classified V segments as functional when productive rearrangements were above 56.7% and as segregating when the standard deviation between donors was above 5%. A statistical classification framework was built to diagnose cytomegalovirus status from the catalog of TCR beta chain sequences. In a later analysis, TCR nucleotide sequences were compared against IMGT/GENE-DB human TR gene sequences so that V and J genes could be assigned. Using the TCRdist pipeline, a later analysis assigned CDR3 sequences along with most-parsimonious VDJ recombination scenarios. In a later analysis, each TCR beta chain was defined by its CDR3 amino acid sequence together with its V-gene family, and reads lacking a unique V-gene family were excluded. As a way to deal with suspected cross-contamination and a sequencing artifact, a later analysis dropped more than 500 nucleotide sequences that were highly shared and had low generation probability. For each public chain, a later analysis derived a clonal expansion index from normalized ranks of inferred template counts within each repertoire. A later analysis computed generation probabilities with a VDJ recombination model fitted to out-of-frame rearrangements, and checked the results against IGoR. A later analysis scored TCR-TCR, TCR-HLA and TCR-CMV co-occurrence with hypergeometric tests, applying a repertoire-size bias correction to TCR pairs. To estimate false discovery rates, a later analysis permuted the HLA or CMV assignments 20 times. In a later analysis, co-occurring TCRs were grouped with DBSCAN, and TCRdist sequence similarity was added when clustering was performed within HLA-allele-positive subsets. For co-occurrence clustering, repertoires with fewer than 30,000 or more than 120,000 public chains were excluded, along with roughly 5 repertoires with anomalous nucleotide sharing. TCRdb's version of the immuneACCESS table is confined to in-frame rearrangements and falls short of the full clone set. An unresolved V gene accounts for under half of the shortfall where checked; the remainder is of unknown origin. V, J and clone size reflect that table, while D and trimming were determined from the DNA. In this sample the table shows about 140,000 clones, 65% to 70% of which occur a single time. In total, the top ten clones hold under 11% of the sample.

The CDR3 holds 13 amino acids from the cysteine to the phenylalanine. CDR3 DNA only is kept here, 39 bases in frame from base 1. Reading the germline V gene gives CDR1 MDHEN and CDR2 SYDVKM. V has 8 bases trimmed and J has 0 bases trimmed; junction bases matching no gene number 3. The V and J genes are TRBV28 and TRBJ2-7; 8 central bases correspond to TRBD1. Sequenced: PBMCs. The source of this sequence is a young man in good health and CMV-seropositive. The sequenced DNA is TGTGCCAGCCAGACAGGGGTCTCCTACGAGCAGTACTTC. It codes for CASQTGVSYEQYF.